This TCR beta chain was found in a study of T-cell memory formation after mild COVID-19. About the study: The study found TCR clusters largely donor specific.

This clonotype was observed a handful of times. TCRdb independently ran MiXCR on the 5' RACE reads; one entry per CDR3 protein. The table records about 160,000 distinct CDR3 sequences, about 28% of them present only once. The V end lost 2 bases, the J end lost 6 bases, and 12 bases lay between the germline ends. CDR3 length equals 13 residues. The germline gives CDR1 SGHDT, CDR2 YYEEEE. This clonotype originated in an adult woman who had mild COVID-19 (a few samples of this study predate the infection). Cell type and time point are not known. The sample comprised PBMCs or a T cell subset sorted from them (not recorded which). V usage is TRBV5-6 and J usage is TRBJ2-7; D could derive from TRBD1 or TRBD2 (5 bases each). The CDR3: CASSFAGRSEQYF. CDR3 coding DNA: TGTGCCAGCAGCTTCGCAGGGAGAAGCGAGCAGTACTTC. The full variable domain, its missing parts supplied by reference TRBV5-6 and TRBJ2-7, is DAGVTQSPTHLIKTRGQQVTLRCSPKSGHDTVSWYQQALGQGPQFIFQYYEEEERQRGNFPDRFSGHQFPNYSSELNVNALLLGDSALYLCASSFAGRSEQYFGPGTRLTVT.